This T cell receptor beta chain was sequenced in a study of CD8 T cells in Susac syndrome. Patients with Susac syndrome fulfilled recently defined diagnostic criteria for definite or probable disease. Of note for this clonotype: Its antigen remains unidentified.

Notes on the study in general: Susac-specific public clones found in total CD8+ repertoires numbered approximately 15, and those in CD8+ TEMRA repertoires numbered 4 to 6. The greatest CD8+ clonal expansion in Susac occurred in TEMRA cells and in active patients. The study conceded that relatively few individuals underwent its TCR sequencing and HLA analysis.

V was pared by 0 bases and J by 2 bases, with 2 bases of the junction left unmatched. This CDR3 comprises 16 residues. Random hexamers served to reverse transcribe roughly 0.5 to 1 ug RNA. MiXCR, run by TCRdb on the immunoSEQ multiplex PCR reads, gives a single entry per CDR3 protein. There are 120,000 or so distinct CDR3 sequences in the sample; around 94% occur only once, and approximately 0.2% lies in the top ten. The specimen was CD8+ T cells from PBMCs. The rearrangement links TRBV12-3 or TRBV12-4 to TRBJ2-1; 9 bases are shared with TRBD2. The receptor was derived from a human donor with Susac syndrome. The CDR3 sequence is CASSLAGLAPYNEQFF. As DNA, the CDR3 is TGTGCCAGCAGTTTAGCCGGACTAGCGCCCTACAATGAGCAGTTCTTC.